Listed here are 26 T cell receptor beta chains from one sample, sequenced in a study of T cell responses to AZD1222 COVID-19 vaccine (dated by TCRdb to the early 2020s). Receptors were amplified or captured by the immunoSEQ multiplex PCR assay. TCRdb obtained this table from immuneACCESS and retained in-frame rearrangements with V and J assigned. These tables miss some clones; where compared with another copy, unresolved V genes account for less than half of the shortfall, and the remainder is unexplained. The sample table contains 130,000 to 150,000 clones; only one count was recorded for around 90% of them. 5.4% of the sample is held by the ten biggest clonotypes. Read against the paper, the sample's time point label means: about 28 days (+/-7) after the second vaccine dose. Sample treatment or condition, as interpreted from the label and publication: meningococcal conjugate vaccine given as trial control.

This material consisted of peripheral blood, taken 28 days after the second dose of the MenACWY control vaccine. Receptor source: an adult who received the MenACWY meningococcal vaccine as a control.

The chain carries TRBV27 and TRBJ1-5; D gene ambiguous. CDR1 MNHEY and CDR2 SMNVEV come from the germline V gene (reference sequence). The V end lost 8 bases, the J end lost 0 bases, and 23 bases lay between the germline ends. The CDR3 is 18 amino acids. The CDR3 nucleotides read TGTGCCAGCGGTAGGCGGGGTTTGGGTCTGATTAGCAATCAGCCCCAGCATTTT. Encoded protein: CASGRRGLGLISNQPQHF.

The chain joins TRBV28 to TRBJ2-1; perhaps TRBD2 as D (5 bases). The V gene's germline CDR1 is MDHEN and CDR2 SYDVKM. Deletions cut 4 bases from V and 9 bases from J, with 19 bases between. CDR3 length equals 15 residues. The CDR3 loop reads CASSSTRKGVFEQFF. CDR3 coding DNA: TGTGCCAGCAGTTCCACTAGGAAGGGAGTTTTTGAGCAGTTCTTC.

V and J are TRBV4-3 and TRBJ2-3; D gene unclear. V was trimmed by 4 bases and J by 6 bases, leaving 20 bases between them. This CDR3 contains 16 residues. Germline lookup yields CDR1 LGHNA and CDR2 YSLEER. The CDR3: CASSRSGLTSGDTQYF. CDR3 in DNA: TGCGCCAGCAGCCGCTCTGGTCTCACCTCCGGTGATACGCAGTATTTT.

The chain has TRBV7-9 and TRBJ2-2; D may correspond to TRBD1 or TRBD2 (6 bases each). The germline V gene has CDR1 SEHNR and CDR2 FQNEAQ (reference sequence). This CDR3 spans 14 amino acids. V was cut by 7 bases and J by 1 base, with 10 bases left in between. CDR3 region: CASKGGRNTGELFF. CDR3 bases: TGTGCCAGCAAGGGGGGACGGAACACCGGGGAGCTGTTTTTT.

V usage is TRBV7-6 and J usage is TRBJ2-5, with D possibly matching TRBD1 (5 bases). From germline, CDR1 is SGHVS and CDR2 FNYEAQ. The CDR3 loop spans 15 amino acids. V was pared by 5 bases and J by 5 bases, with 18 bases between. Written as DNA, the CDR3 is TGTGCCAGCAGCCCCTCAGGGATCTTTCTCGAGACCCAGTACTTC. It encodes CASSPSGIFLETQYF.

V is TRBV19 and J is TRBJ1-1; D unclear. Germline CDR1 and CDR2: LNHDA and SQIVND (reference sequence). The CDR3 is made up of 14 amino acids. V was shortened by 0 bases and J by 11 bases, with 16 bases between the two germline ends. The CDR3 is CASSIDPYSVRAFF. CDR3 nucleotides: TGTGCCAGTAGTATAGACCCCTACTCCGTCCGGGCTTTCTTT. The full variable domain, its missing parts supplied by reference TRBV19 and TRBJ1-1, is DGGITQSPKYLFRKEGQNVTLSCEQNLNHDAMYWYRQDPGQGLRLIYYSQIVNDFQKGDIAEGYSVSREKKESFPLTVTSAQKNPTAFYLCASSIDPYSVRAFFGQGTRLTVV.

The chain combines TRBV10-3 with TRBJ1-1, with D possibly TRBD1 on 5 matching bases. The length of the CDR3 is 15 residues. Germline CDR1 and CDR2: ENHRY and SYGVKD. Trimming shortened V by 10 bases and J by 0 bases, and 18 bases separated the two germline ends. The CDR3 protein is CATSITRGMNTEAFF. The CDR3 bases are TGTGCCACCTCGATTACACGGGGCATGAACACTGAAGCTTTCTTT.

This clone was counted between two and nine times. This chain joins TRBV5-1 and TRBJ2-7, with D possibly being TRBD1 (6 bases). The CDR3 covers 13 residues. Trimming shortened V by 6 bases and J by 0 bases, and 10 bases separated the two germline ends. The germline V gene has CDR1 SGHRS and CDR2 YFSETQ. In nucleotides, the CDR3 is TGCGCCAGCACCGAACAGGGCTCCTACGAGCAGTACTTC. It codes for CASTEQGSYEQYF.

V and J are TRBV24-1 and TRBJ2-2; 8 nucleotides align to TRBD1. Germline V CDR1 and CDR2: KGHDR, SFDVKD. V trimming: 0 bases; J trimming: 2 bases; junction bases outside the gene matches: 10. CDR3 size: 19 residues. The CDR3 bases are TGTGCCACCAGTGATTTGCCTATCGCGCAGGGGGCCAACACCGGGGAGCTGTTTTTT. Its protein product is CATSDLPIAQGANTGELFF.

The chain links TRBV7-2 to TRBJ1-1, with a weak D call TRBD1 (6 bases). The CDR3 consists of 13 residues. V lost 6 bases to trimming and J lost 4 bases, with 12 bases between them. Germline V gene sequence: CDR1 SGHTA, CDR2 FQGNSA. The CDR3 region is CASRFQGTTEAFF. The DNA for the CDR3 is TGTGCCAGCAGATTTCAGGGGACCACTGAAGCTTTCTTT.

The CDR3 coding sequence is TGTGCCAGCAGCCAAGATAACAGAGGGACGGAGACCCAGTACTTC. It translates to CASSQDNRGTETQYF. The gene calls are TRBV3-1 (or the pseudogene TRBV3-2) and TRBJ2-5; tentatively, D is TRBD1 or TRBD2 (5 bases each). The length of the CDR3 is 15 residues. V was trimmed by 0 bases and J by 5 bases, leaving 13 bases between them. Germline V CDR1 and CDR2: LGHDT, YNNKEL (reference sequence).

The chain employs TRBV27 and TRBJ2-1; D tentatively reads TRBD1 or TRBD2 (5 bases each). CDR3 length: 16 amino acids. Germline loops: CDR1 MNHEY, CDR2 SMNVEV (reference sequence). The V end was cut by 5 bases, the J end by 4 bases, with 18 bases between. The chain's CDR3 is CASSPWDELRYNEQFF. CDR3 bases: TGTGCCAGCAGTCCCTGGGACGAACTTCGTTACAATGAGCAGTTCTTC.

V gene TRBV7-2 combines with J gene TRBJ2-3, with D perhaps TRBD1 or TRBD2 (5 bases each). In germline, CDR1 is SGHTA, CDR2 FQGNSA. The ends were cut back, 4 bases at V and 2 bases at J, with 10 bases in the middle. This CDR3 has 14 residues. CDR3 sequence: CASSWDGITDTQYF. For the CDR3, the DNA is TGTGCCAGCAGCTGGGACGGGATCACAGATACGCAGTATTTT.

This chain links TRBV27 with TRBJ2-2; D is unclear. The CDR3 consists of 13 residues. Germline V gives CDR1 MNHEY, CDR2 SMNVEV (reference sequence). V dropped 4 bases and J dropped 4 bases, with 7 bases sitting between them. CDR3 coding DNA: TGTGCCAGCAGTTCAGCCCTCACCGGGGAGCTGTTTTTT. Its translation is CASSSALTGELFF.

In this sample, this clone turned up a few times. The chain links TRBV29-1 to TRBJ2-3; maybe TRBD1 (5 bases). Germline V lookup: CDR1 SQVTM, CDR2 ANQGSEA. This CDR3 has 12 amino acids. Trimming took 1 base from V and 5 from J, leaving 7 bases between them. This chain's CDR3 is CSVEGQGDTQYF. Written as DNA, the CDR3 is TGCAGCGTTGAAGGGCAGGGAGATACGCAGTATTTT.

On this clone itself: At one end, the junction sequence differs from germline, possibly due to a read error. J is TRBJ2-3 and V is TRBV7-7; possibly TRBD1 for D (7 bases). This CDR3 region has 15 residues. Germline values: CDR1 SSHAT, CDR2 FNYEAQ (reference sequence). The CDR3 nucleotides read TGTGCTAGCAGCTTAGGAGGGGGCGACACAGATACGCAGTATTTT. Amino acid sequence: CASSLGGGDTDTQYF.

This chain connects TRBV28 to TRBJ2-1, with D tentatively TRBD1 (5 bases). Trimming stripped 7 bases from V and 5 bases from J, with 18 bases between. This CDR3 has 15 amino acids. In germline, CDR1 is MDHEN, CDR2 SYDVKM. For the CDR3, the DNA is TGTGCCAGCACTCCAAGACAGCCCTTCCACAATGAGCAGTTCTTC. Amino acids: CASTPRQPFHNEQFF.

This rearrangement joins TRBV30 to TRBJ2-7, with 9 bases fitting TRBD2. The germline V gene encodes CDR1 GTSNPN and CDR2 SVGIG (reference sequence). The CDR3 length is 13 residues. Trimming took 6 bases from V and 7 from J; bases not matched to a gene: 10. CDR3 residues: CACSTSGSGEQYF. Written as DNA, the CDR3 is TGTGCCTGCAGCACTAGCGGGTCGGGGGAGCAGTACTTC. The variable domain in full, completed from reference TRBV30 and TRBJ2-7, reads SQTIHQWPATLVQPVGSPLSLECTVEGTSNPNLYWYRQAAGRGLQLLFYSVGIGQISSEVPQNLSASRPQDRQFILSSKKLLLSDSGFYLCACSTSGSGEQYFGPGTRLTVT.

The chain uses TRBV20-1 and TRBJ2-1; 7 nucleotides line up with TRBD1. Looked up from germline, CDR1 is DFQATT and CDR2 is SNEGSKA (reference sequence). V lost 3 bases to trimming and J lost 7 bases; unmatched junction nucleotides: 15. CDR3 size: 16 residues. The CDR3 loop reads CSASGAVRQGGNEQFF. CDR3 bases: TGCAGTGCTAGTGGGGCCGTGAGACAGGGTGGGAATGAGCAGTTCTTC.

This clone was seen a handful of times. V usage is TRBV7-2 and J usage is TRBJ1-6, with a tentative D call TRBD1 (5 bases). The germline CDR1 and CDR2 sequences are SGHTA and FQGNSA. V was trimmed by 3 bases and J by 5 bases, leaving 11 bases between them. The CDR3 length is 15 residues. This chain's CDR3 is CASSFLQVDNSPLHF. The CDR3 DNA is TGTGCCAGCAGCTTCCTACAGGTGGATAATTCACCCCTCCACTTT.

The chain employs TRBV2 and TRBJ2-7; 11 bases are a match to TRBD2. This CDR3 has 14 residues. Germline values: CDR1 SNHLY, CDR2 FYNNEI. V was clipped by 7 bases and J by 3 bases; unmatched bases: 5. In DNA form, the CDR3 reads TGTGCCAGCAACCCTAGCGGGAGGTTCTACGAGCAGTACTTC. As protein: CASNPSGRFYEQYF.

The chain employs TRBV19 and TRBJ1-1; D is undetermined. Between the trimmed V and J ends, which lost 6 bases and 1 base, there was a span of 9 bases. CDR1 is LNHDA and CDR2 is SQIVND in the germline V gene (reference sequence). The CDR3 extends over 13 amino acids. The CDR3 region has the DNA TGTGCCAGTAGCAGGCAGCGGAACACTGAAGCTTTCTTT. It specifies CASSRQRNTEAFF.

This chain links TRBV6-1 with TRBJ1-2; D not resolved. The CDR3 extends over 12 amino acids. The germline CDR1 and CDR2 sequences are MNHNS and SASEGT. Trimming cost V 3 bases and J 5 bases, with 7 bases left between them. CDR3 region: CASSEGKYGYTF. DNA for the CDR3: TGTGCCAGCAGTGAGGGAAAGTATGGCTACACCTTC.

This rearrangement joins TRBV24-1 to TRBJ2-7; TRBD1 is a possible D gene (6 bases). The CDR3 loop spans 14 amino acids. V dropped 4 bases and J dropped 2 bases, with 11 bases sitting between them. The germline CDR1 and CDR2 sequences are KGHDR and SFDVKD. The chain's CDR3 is CATSEPGQTYEQYF. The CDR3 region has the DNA TGTGCCACCAGTGAACCCGGACAGACCTACGAGCAGTACTTC.

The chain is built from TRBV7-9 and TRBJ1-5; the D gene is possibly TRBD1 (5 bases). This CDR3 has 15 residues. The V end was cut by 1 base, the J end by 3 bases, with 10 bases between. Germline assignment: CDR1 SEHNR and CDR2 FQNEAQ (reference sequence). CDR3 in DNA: TGTGCCAGCAGCTTAGGTCAGGGTCTCAATCAGCCCCAGCATTTT. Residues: CASSLGQGLNQPQHF.

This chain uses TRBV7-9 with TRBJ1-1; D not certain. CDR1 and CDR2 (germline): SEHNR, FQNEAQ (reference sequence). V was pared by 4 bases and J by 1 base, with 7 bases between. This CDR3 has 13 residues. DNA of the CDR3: TGTGCCAGCAGCTCTCTGAGGAACACTGAAGCTTTCTTT. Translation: CASSSLRNTEAFF.